The source of this TCR beta chain is a study of CD8 T cells in Susac syndrome. CDR1 is SGHVS, CDR2 FQNEAQ, per germline. This CDR3 spans 14 amino acids. Trimming pared 7 bases from V and 4 bases from J, leaving 17 bases between. In contrast to the negatively isolated CD8+ and CD4+ T cells, TEMRA cells were FACS-enriched. RNA was extracted with the RNeasy kit, and a quantity of about 0.5 to 1 ug was reverse transcribed using random hexamers. TCRdb processed the immunoSEQ multiplex PCR reads anew with MiXCR; each CDR3 protein has one entry. Seen here are about 120,000 distinct CDR3 sequences, around 90% observed once, and the top ten hold less than 0.15%.

This TCR was sampled from a human donor in good health. V is TRBV7-8 and J is TRBJ2-7, with D perhaps assigned TRBD1 or TRBD2 (5 bases each). The source material was CD4+ T cells from PBMCs. In DNA, the CDR3 is TGTGCCAGCACCTCGGGGCGGCTTGTATACGAGCAGTACTTC. Translated: CASTSGRLVYEQYF.